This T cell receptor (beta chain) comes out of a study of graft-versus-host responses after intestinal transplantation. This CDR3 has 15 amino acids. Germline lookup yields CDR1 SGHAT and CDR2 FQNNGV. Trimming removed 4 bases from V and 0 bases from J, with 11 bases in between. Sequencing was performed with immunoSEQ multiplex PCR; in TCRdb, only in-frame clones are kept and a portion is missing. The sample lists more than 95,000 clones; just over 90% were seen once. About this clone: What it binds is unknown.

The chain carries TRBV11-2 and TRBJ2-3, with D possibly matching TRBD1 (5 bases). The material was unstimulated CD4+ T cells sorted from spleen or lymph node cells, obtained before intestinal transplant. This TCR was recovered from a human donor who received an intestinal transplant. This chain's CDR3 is CASSSHRMSTDTQYF. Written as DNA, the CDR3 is TGTGCCAGCAGCTCACACAGGATGAGCACAGATACGCAGTATTTT. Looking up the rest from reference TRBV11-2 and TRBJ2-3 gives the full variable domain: EAGVAQSPRYKIIEKRQSVAFWCNPISGHATLYWYQQILGQGPKLLIQFQNNGVVDDSQLPKDRFSAERLKGVDSTLKIQPAKLEDSAVYLCASSSHRMSTDTQYFGPGTRLTVL.